Below, 8 T cell receptor beta chains from the same sample are listed, as sequenced in a study of T-cell reconstitution after alpha-beta-depleted transplantation in children. Unique molecular identifiers were incorporated when the TCRbeta library was constructed. TCRdb re-called the PCR reads through MiXCR, storing one row per CDR3 protein. This sample has about 500,000 distinct CDR3 sequences; around a third occur once, and the top ten carry around 2.5%. The sample in question was PBMCs from the stem cell graft donor, obtained from the stem cell graft. All receptors come from a human donor who donated a stem cell graft to a child with aplastic anemia.

The genes are TRBV3-1 and TRBJ1-2; D not certain. Germline CDR1 and CDR2: LGHDT and YNNKEL (reference sequence). The V and J ends lost 1 base and 2 bases respectively, with 14 bases between them. This CDR3 is 16 amino acids long. This chain's CDR3 is CASSQVLRNMNYGYTF. The CDR3 DNA reads TGTGCCAGCAGCCAAGTTCTCCGAAATATGAACTATGGCTACACCTTC.

This clonotype was picked up a small number of times. The CDR3 DNA reads as TGTGCCAGTACCTCCGGAGGGGGATATAACGGGGAGCTGTTTTTT. It is translated as CASTSGGGYNGELFF. The rearrangement uses TRBV19 and TRBJ2-2; TRBD1 or TRBD2 may be the D gene (6 bases each). The V end lost 7 bases, the J end lost 7 bases, and 19 bases lay between the germline ends. There are 15 residues in the CDR3. Germline CDR1 is LNHDA and CDR2 is SQIVND (reference sequence).

This sequence joins TRBV15 and TRBJ2-3; no definite D call. V lost 0 bases and J lost 6, with 13 bases in between. The CDR3 consists of 15 residues. The germline V gene encodes CDR1 LNHNV and CDR2 YYDKDF (reference sequence). The CDR3 protein is CATSRDRAALDTQYF. The CDR3 DNA reads as TGTGCCACCAGCAGAGATCGGGCCGCCCTTGATACGCAGTATTTT. Looking up the rest from reference TRBV15 and TRBJ2-3 gives the full variable domain: DAMVIQNPRYQVTQFGKPVTLSCSQTLNHNVMYWYQQKSSQAPKLLFHYYDKDFNNEADTPDNFQSRRPNTSFCFLDIRSPGLGDTAMYLCATSRDRAALDTQYFGPGTRLTVL.

This clonotype was observed a single time. V and J are TRBV7-2 and TRBJ2-7, with D hard to call. The CDR3 consists of 14 residues. CDR1 SGHTA and CDR2 FQGNSA come from the germline V gene. Trimming cost V 7 bases and J 0 bases, with 13 bases left between them. DNA of the CDR3: TGTGCCAGCAAGGTACAGCCCCCCTCCTACGAGCAGTACTTC. It codes for CASKVQPPSYEQYF.

This clonotype was detected a few times. The V and J genes are TRBV5-8 and TRBJ2-5; no reliable D call. V lost 4 bases and J 7 bases, leaving 20 bases between the germline ends. CDR1 is SGHTS, CDR2 YDEGEE, per germline. The CDR3 totals 15 residues. CDR3 amino acids: CASSRFGNEAATQYF. DNA for the CDR3: TGTGCCAGCAGCCGGTTTGGGAATGAGGCGGCGACCCAGTACTTC.

V gene TRBV20-1 combines with J gene TRBJ1-3, with D unresolved. Germline assignment: CDR1 DFQATT and CDR2 SNEGSKA (reference sequence). V was trimmed by 3 bases and J by 0 bases, leaving 6 bases between them. This CDR3 comprises 13 residues. The CDR3 region has the DNA TGCAGTGCTAGTAGGATCTCTGGAAACACCATATATTTT. Amino acid sequence: CSASRISGNTIYF.

This sequence joins TRBV28 and TRBJ1-4; D is uncertain. The germline V gene encodes CDR1 MDHEN and CDR2 SYDVKM. This CDR3 is 14 amino acids long. The V gene lost 3 bases and the J gene lost 1 base, with 6 bases spanning the gap. The CDR3 spells CASSFLGTNEKLFF. The CDR3 DNA reads as TGTGCCAGCAGTTTCTTGGGAACTAATGAAAAACTGTTTTTT.

This clonotype was found a few times. V is TRBV6-2 or TRBV6-3 and J is TRBJ2-2; 10 bases fit TRBD2. Germline CDR1 reads MNHEY; CDR2 reads SVGEGT. V gave up 8 bases and J gave up 5 bases; unmatched junction bases: 11. The CDR3 totals 16 residues. CDR3 sequence (DNA): TGTGCCAGCCCCTCTCCCCTAGCGGGAGCTACCGGGGAGCTGTTTTTT. Its protein product is CASPSPLAGATGELFF.